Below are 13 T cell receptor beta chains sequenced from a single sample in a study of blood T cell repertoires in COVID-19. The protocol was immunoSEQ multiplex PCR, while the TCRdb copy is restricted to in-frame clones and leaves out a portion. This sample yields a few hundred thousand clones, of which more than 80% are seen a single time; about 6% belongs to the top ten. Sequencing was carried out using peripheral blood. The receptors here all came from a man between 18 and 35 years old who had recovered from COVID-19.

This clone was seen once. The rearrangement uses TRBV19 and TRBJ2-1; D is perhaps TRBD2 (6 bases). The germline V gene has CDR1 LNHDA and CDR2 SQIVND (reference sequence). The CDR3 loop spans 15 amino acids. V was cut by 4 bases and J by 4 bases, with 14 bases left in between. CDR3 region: CASSTLGGGYNEQFF. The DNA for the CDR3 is TGTGCCAGTAGTACCCTGGGGGGTGGTTACAATGAGCAGTTCTTC.

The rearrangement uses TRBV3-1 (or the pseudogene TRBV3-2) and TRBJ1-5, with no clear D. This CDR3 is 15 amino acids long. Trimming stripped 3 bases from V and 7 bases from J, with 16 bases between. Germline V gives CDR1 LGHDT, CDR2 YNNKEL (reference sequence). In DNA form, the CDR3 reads TGTGCCAGCAGCCATGCATCGGGCGCGGGGCAGCCCCAGCATTTT. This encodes CASSHASGAGQPQHF.

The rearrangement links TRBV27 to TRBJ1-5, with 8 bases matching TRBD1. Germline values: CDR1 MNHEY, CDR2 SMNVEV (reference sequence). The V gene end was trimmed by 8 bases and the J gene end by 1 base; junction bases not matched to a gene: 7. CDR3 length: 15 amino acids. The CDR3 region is CASRLWTGSNQPQHF. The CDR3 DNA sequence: TGTGCCAGCCGACTTTGGACAGGGAGCAATCAGCCCCAGCATTTT.

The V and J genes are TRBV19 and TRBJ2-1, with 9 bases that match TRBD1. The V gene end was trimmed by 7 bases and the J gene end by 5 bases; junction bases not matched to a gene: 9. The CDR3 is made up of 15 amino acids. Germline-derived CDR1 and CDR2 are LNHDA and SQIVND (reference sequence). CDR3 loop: CASTTGTGRDNEQFF. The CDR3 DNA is TGTGCCAGTACTACCGGGACAGGGAGGGACAATGAGCAGTTCTTC.

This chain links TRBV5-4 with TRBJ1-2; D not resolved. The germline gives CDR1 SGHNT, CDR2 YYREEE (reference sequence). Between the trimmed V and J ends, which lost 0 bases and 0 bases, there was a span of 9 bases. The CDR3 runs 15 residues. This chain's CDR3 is CASSLGDRTNYGYTF. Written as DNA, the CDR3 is TGTGCCAGCAGCTTGGGAGATAGAACTAACTATGGCTACACCTTC.

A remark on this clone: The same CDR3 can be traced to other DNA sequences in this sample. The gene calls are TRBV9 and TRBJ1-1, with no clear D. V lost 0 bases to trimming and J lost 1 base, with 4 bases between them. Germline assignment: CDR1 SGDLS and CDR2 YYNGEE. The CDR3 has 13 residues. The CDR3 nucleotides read TGTGCCAGCAGCGTAGCAGGGAACACTGAAGCTTTCTTT. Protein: CASSVAGNTEAFF.

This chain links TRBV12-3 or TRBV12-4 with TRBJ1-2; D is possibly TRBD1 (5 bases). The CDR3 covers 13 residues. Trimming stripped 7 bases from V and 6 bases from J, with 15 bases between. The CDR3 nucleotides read TGTGCCAGCACCTCAGGGCGGGGGGATGGCTACACCTTC. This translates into CASTSGRGDGYTF.

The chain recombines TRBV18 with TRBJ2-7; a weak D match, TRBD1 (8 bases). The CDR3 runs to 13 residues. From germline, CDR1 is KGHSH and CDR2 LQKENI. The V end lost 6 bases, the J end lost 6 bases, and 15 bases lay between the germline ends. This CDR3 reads CASSPTGGVEQYF. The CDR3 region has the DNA TGTGCCAGCTCGCCAACAGGGGGGGTCGAGCAGTACTTC. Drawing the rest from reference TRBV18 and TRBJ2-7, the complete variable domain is NAGVMQNPRHLVRRRGQEARLRCSPMKGHSHVYWYRQLPEEGLKFMVYLQKENIIDESGMPKERFSAEFPKEGPSILRIQQVVRGDSAAYFCASSPTGGVEQYFGPGTRLTVT.

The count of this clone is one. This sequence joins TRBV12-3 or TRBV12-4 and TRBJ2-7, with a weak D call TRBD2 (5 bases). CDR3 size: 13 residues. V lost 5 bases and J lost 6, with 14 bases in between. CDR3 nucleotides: TGTGCCAGCAGTGACTATCCCTTCTCCGAGCAGTACTTC. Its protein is CASSDYPFSEQYF.

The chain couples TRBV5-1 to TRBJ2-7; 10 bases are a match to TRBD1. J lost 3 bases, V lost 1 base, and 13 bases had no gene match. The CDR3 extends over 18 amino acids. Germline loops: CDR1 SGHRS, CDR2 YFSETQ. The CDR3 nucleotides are TGCGCCAGCAGCTTGCTCATGACTTCTGGACAGGGGGTCTACGAGCAGTACTTC. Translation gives CASSLLMTSGQGVYEQYF.

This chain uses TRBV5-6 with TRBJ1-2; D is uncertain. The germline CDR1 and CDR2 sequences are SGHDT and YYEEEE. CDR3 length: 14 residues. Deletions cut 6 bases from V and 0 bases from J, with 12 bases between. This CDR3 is CASNVGSTNYGYTF. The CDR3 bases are TGTGCCAGCAACGTCGGGTCAACTAACTATGGCTACACCTTC.

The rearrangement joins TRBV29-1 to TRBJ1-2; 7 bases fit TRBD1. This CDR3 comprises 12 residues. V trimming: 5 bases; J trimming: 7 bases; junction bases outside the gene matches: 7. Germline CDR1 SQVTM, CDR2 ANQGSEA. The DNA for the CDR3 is TGCAGCGTTAAGACAGGGAGTCCTGGCTACACCTTC. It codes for CSVKTGSPGYTF. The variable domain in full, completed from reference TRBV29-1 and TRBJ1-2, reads SAVISQKPSRDICQRGTSLTIQCQVDSQVTMMFWYRQQPGQSLTLIATANQGSEATYESGFVIDKFPISRPNLTFSTLTVSNMSPEDSSIYLCSVKTGSPGYTFGSGTRLTVV.

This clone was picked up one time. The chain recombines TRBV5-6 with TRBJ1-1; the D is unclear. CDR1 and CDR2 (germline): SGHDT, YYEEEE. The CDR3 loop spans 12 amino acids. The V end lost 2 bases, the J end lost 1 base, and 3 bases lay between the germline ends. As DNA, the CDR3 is TGTGCCAGCAGCTTCGGGAACACTGAAGCTTTCTTT. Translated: CASSFGNTEAFF.